A selection of T cell receptor beta chains follows, all from one sample in a study of blood T cell repertoires in COVID-19. Generated by immunoSEQ multiplex PCR, the TCRdb table keeps only in-frame clones and is missing some. The top ten hold 6.6% of the sample, which has a few hundred thousand clones, roughly 85% seen once. The material sequenced was PBMCs or T cells enriched from blood (not recorded which). Every receptor here comes from a woman between 45 and 65 years old who had been exposed to COVID-19. CDR3s include the opening cysteine and the closing phenylalanine or tryptophan. Each record gives: V gene, clone size, D gene, J gene, CDR3 protein, CDR3 DNA. A D gene is named only where the DNA matches it firmly. Size is stated for part of the rows, as once, few or many counts, or as a class when the clone is expanded.

TRBV7-2	-	-	TRBJ1-5	CASSFRSNQPQHF	TGTGCCAGCAGCTTCCGTAGCAATCAGCCCCAGCATTTT
TRBV11-2	-	-	TRBJ1-6	CASSLSNRNSPLHF	TGTGCCAGCAGCTTATCCAACAGAAATTCACCCCTCCACTTT
TRBV28	-	TRBD1	TRBJ1-1	CASSPSGQGYTEAFF	TGTGCCAGCAGCCCATCGGGACAGGGATACACTGAAGCTTTCTTT
TRBV11-2	once	TRBD2	TRBJ2-7	CASSLGLAGTEQYF	TGTGCCAGCAGCTTGGGACTAGCGGGAACTGAGCAGTACTTC
TRBV5-6	-	-	TRBJ1-1	CASSSGTGGTEAFF	TGTGCCAGCAGCTCCGGGACGGGAGGGACTGAAGCTTTCTTT
TRBV5-1	-	-	TRBJ1-2	CASSLAEAYRGYTF	TGCGCCAGCAGCTTGGCCGAGGCTTATAGAGGCTACACCTTC
TRBV4-3	once	TRBD1	TRBJ2-2	CASSQGGQGAAGELFF	TGCGCCAGCAGCCAAGGAGGACAGGGGGCGGCCGGGGAGCTGTTTTTT
TRBV2	-	-	TRBJ2-1	CASSPAEVNEQFF	TGTGCCAGCAGCCCAGCGGAGGTCAATGAGCAGTTCTTC
TRBV7-2	-	TRBD2	TRBJ2-1	CASSPWTSLNEQFF	TGTGCCAGCAGCCCATGGACTAGCCTCAATGAGCAGTTCTTC
TRBV6-6	-	-	TRBJ2-7	CASTRGAQVGYEQYF	TGTGCCAGCACCCGGGGGGCACAGGTCGGGTACGAGCAGTACTTC
TRBV30	-	-	TRBJ2-2	CAWTSLSNTGELFF	TGTGCCTGGACCTCGTTATCGAACACCGGGGAGCTGTTTTTT
TRBV11-3	few	-	TRBJ2-2	CASSLGQTNTGELFF	TGTGCCAGCAGCTTAGGACAGACAAACACCGGGGAGCTGTTTTTT
TRBV19	-	-	TRBJ1-3	CASSGGGAGNTIYF	TGTGCCAGTAGTGGCGGCGGGGCTGGAAACACCATATATTTT
TRBV7-9	-	-	TRBJ1-5	CASSLDRPTKSQPQHF	TGTGCCAGCAGCTTAGACAGGCCGACGAAATCTCAGCCCCAGCATTTT
TRBV6-5	-	-	TRBJ1-5	CASGGALNQPQHF	TGTGCCAGTGGCGGGGCCCTCAATCAGCCCCAGCATTTT
TRBV30	-	TRBD1	TRBJ1-3	CAWNRGYSGNTIYF	TGTGCCTGGAACAGGGGTTACTCTGGAAACACCATATATTTT
TRBV11-3	-	-	TRBJ1-1	CASSPQRDTEAFF	TGTGCCAGCAGCCCACAGAGGGACACTGAAGCTTTCTTT
TRBV18	-	TRBD1	TRBJ1-1	CASSQGTGGLTEAFF	TGTGCCAGCTCACAGGGGACAGGGGGCCTGACTGAAGCTTTCTTT
TRBV19	-	-	TRBJ1-2	CASSISALYSTNYGYTF	TGTGCCAGTAGTATATCGGCGCTTTACAGCACTAACTATGGCTACACCTTC
TRBV11-3	-	-	TRBJ2-1	CASSLAGASDEQFF	TGTGCCAGCAGCTTGGCGGGGGCGTCAGATGAGCAGTTCTTC
TRBV6-2/TRBV6-3	-	-	TRBJ1-2	CASSYGEGYGYTF	TGTGCCAGCAGTTACGGGGAGGGATATGGCTACACCTTC
TRBV5-6	-	TRBD1	TRBJ1-3	CASSLEGTGINTIYF	TGTGCCAGCAGCTTGGAAGGGACAGGAATAAACACCATATATTTT
TRBV18	-	TRBD1	TRBJ1-5	CASSYDRGGQPQHF	TGTGCCAGCTCTTACGACAGGGGAGGACAGCCCCAGCATTTT
TRBV5-6	-	TRBD1	TRBJ1-2	CASSLAGGLNYGYTF	TGTGCCAGCAGCTTGGCAGGGGGACTCAACTATGGCTACACCTTC
TRBV28	-	-	TRBJ2-7	CASSLNVREQYF	TGTGCCAGCAGTTTAAATGTCCGCGAGCAGTACTTC
TRBV6-5	-	TRBD1	TRBJ1-1	CASSYDRGNTEAFF	TGTGCCAGCAGTTACGACAGGGGGAACACTGAAGCTTTCTTT
TRBV6-5	-	TRBD1	TRBJ2-2	CASSRDRDTGELFF	TGTGCCAGCAGCCGGGACAGGGACACCGGGGAGCTGTTTTTT
TRBV5-1	-	-	TRBJ2-1	CASSLAVASSYNEQFF	TGCGCCAGCAGCTTGGCCGTTGCTAGCTCCTACAATGAGCAGTTCTTC
TRBV2	many	-	TRBJ2-7	CASTPTGANEQYF	TGTGCCAGCACCCCCACAGGAGCCAACGAGCAGTACTTC
TRBV19	-	TRBD2	TRBJ2-2	CASSSPPTSALTGELFF	TGTGCCAGTAGTAGCCCCCCGACTAGCGCACTCACCGGGGAGCTGTTTTTT
TRBV19	-	TRBD1	TRBJ1-4	CASTPLRAGTGGSTNEKLFF	TGTGCCAGTACCCCCCTCCGAGCCGGGACAGGGGGCTCAACTAATGAAAAACTGTTTTTT
TRBV7-6	-	TRBD2	TRBJ2-7	CASSSQPGTSGYEQYF	TGTGCCAGCAGCTCCCAACCCGGGACTAGCGGATACGAGCAGTACTTC
TRBV18	-	-	TRBJ1-2	CASSRTAANYGYTF	TGTGCCAGCTCACGGACAGCTGCTAACTATGGCTACACCTTC
TRBV27	-	-	TRBJ2-2	CASIPSGLAGELFF	TGTGCCAGCATTCCTTCGGGGTTAGCCGGGGAGCTGTTTTTT
TRBV10-3	-	TRBD1	TRBJ1-2	CAIRRQGGNYGYTF	TGTGCCATCAGGAGACAGGGGGGAAACTATGGCTACACCTTC
TRBV2	few	TRBD2	TRBJ2-7	CASSERTGLAVHEQYF	TGTGCCAGCAGTGAACGCACGGGACTAGCGGTACACGAGCAGTACTTC
TRBV5-1	-	-	TRBJ2-5	CASSLAGGPQETQYF	TGCGCCAGCAGCTTGGCGGGGGGCCCCCAAGAGACCCAGTACTTC
TRBV3-1/TRBV3-2	-	TRBD2	TRBJ2-1	CASSPVQRGVYNEQFF	TGTGCCAGCAGCCCTGTTCAGCGGGGGGTTTACAATGAGCAGTTCTTC